A selection of T cell receptor beta chains follows, all from one sample in a study of blood T cell repertoires in COVID-19. Profiling relied on immunoSEQ multiplex PCR, and the TCRdb table lists in-frame clones only, not all of them. The table lists more than 55,000 clones, 60% to 85% of them singletons, with 3.2% in the top ten. The specimen was peripheral blood. The receptors were gathered from a man aged 55 to 69 with acute or convalescent COVID-19. Both conserved end residues are part of each CDR3. D genes are given only for firm matches. Rows may omit the clone size; those that give it use once, few, many or a size class.

V	D	size	J	DNA	CDR3
TRBV28	NA	few	TRBJ1-4	TGTGCCAGCAGTTCCCCCGGGAAACTCGAAAAACTGTTTTTT	CASSSPGKLEKLFF
TRBV30	NA	NA	TRBJ1-2	TGTGCCTGGAGTGTACAACTAGGAGGGAGGTATGGCTACACCTTC	CAWSVQLGGRYGYTF
TRBV5-1	TRBD2	NA	TRBJ2-1	TGCGCCAGCAGCTTAGCGGGGAGGATAGATGAGCAGTTCTTC	CASSLAGRIDEQFF
TRBV19	TRBD1	NA	TRBJ1-1	TGTGCCAGTAGTAGAGGGACAGGGATGGGGAACACTGAAGCTTTCTTT	CASSRGTGMGNTEAFF
TRBV5-1	TRBD1	NA	TRBJ2-5	TGCGCCAGCAGCGGGACAGGGGAAGGAGAGACCCAGTACTTC	CASSGTGEGETQYF
TRBV19	TRBD1	NA	TRBJ1-2	TGTGCCAGTAGTCGGACAGGGGCCCCAGAGGCTAACTATGGCTACACCTTC	CASSRTGAPEANYGYTF
TRBV7-9	TRBD1	once	TRBJ1-1	TGTGCCAGCAGCTTGGCAGGGGGAATTCCTGAAGCTTTCTTT	CASSLAGGIPEAFF
TRBV30	NA	NA	TRBJ1-1	TGTGCCTGGACCCTCTTGAACACTGAAGCTTTCTTT	CAWTLLNTEAFF
TRBV24-1	TRBD1	once	TRBJ1-2	TGTGCCACCAGTGAAAGGACAGGGGTACGCGGCTACACCTTC	CATSERTGVRGYTF
TRBV18	NA	once	TRBJ1-1	TGTGCCAGCTCACCAGAACAGGGTAAGGGTAGACACACTGAAGCTTTCTTT	CASSPEQGKGRHTEAFF